This T cell receptor (beta chain) was profiled in a study of cytomegalovirus exposure and HLA in healthy donors. PCR involved 60 Vbeta and 13 Jbeta primers. Using immunoSEQ multiplex PCR, the repertoire was profiled, and TCRdb retains in-frame clones only, with some absent. This repertoire shows roughly 200,000 clones, 75% found once; its top ten account for about 2.9%. Germline V gene lookup returns CDR1 LNHDA and CDR2 SQIVND (reference sequence). The V end was cut by 10 bases, the J end by 1 base, with 16 bases between. This CDR3 is 14 amino acids long. The chain recombines TRBV19 with TRBJ1-1; possible D gene TRBD1, 5 bases. This receptor was obtained from a male donor in good health and CMV-seronegative. The sample comprised PBMCs. CDR3 region: CATRRRQPNTEAFF. The CDR3 bases are TGTGCCACCCGCCGCCGACAGCCGAACACTGAAGCTTTCTTT.